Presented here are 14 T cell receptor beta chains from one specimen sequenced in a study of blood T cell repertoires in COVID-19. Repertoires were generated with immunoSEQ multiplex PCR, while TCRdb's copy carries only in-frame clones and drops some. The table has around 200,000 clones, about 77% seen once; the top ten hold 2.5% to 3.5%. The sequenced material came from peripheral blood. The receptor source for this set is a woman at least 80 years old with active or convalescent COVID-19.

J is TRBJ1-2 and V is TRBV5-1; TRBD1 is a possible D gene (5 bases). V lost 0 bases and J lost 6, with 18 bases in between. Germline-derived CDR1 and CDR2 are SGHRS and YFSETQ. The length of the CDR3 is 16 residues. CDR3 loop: CASSLAVGGTSNGYTF. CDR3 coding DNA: TGCGCCAGCAGCTTGGCTGTGGGGGGAACCAGTAATGGCTACACCTTC.

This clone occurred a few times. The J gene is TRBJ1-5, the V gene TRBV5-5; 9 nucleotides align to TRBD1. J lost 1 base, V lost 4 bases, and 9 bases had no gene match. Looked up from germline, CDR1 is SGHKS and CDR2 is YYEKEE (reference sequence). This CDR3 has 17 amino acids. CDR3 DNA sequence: TGTGCCAGCAGCCCGAGACAGGGGGTGGGGAGCAATCAGCCCCAGCATTTT. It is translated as CASSPRQGVGSNQPQHF.

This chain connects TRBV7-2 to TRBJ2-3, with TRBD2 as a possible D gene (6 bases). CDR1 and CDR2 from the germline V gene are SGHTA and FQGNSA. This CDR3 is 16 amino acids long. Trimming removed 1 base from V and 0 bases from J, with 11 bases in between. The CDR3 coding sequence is TGTGCCAGCAGCTTAGTCATAGCGGTGAGCACAGATACGCAGTATTTT. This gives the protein CASSLVIAVSTDTQYF.

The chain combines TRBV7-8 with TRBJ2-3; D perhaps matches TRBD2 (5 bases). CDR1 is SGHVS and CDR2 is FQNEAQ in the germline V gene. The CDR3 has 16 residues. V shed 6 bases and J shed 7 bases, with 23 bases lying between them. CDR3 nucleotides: TGTGCCAGCAGGGATGCGGGCCGCCACTTGTCGCATACGCAGTATTTT. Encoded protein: CASRDAGRHLSHTQYF.

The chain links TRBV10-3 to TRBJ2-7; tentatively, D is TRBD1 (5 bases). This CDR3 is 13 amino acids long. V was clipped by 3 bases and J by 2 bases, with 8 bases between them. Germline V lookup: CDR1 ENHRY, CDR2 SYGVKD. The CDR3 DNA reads TGTGCCATCAGTGACTCGGACACCTACGAGCAGTACTTC. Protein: CAISDSDTYEQYF.

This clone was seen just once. The CDR3 loop reads CASSTSHGRGRIYGYTF. The DNA of the CDR3 is TGTGCCAGCAGCACGAGTCACGGGCGGGGGCGCATATATGGCTACACCTTC. V usage is TRBV7-2 and J usage is TRBJ1-2; possibly TRBD1 for D (6 bases). The CDR3 has 17 residues. The germline CDR1 and CDR2 sequences are SGHTA and FQGNSA. The germline V and J ends were trimmed by 5 bases and 5 bases, with 24 bases remaining between them.

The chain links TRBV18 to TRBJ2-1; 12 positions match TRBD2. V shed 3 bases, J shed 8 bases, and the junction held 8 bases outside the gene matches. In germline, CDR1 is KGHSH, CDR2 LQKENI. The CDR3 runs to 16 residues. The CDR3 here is CASSPPLAGGGYEQFF. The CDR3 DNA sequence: TGTGCCAGCTCACCTCCACTAGCGGGGGGAGGGTATGAGCAGTTCTTC.

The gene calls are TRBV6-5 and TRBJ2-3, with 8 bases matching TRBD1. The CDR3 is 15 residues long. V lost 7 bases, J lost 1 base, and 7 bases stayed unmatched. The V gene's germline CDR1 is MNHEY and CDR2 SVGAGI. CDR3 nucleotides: TGTGCCAGCACCTCGGACAGGGATGGCACAGATACGCAGTATTTT. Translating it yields CASTSDRDGTDTQYF.

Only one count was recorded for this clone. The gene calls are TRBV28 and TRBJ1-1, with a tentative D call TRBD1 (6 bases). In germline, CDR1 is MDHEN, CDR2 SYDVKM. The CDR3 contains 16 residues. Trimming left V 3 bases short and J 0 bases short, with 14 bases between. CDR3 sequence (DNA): TGTGCCAGCAGTTTCCGGGACATAACTATGAACACTGAAGCTTTCTTT. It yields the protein CASSFRDITMNTEAFF. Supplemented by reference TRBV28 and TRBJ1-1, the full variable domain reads DVKVTQSSRYLVKRTGEKVFLECVQDMDHENMFWYRQDPGLGLRLIYFSYDVKMKEKGDIPEGYSVSREKKERFSLILESASTNQTSMYLCASSFRDITMNTEAFFGQGTRLTVV.

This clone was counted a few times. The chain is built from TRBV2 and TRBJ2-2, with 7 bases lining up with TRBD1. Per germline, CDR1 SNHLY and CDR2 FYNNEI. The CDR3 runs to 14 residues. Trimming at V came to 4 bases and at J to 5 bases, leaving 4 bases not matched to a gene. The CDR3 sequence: CASSAGGGTGELFF. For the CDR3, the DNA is TGTGCCAGCAGTGCAGGGGGTGGTACCGGGGAGCTGTTTTTT.

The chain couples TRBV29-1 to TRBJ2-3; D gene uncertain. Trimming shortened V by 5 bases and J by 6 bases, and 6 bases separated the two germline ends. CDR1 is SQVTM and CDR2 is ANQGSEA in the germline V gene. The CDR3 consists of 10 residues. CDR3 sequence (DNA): TGCAGCGTTACTTCGGATACGCAGTATTTT. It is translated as CSVTSDTQYF.

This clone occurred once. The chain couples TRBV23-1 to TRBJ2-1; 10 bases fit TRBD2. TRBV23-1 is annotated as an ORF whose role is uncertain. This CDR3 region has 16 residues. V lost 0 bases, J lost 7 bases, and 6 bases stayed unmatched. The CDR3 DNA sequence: TGCGCCAGCAGTCAATCTAGCGGGGGGCCTATTAATGAGCAGTTCTTC. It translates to CASSQSSGGPINEQFF.

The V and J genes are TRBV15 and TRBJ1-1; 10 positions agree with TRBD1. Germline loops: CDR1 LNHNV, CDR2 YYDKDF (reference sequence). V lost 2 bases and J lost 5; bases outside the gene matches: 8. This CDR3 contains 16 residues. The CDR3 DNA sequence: TGTGCCACCAGCAGAACCGGGACAGGGGCTCGGACTGAAGCTTTCTTT. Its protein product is CATSRTGTGARTEAFF.

The CDR3 nucleotides are TGCGCCAGCAGCTTGTCAGCGAGCTCCTATAATTCACCCCTCCACTTT. Residues: CASSLSASSYNSPLHF. The J gene is TRBJ1-6, the V gene TRBV5-1; D gene uncertain. This CDR3 has 16 amino acids. Per the germline V gene, CDR1 is SGHRS and CDR2 is YFSETQ. The germline V and J ends were trimmed by 1 base and 0 bases, with 8 bases remaining between them. The entire variable domain, with the rest obtained from reference TRBV5-1 and TRBJ1-6, is as follows: KAGVTQTPRYLIKTRGQQVTLSCSPISGHRSVSWYQQTPGQGLQFLFEYFSETQRNKGNFPGRFSGRQFSNSRSEMNVSTLELGDSALYLCASSLSASSYNSPLHFGNGTRLTVT.